This record concerns one TCR beta chain sequence. What this receptor recognizes is not known. No base qualities exist here, and no much larger clone lies one base off it. The collaborating institutions used their own protocols to collect whole blood in K2EDTA tubes. For TCRbeta analysis, collaborators shipped samples as frozen whole blood, isolated PBMCs, or DNA extracted from either of those sample types. The immunoSEQ Assay, a bias-controlled multiplex PCR, was used to amplify TCRbeta CDR3 regions from genomic DNA. Under the source paper's analysis protocol: Nucleated cell counts per sample were estimated from amplification of reference gene primers within the assay. Sequence reads were collapsed and filtered to measure the absolute abundance of every unique TCRbeta CDR3 rearrangement. For each sample, productive Simpson clonality was calculated as the square root of Simpson's diversity index over productive rearrangements. The table comes from immuneACCESS by way of TCRdb, which keeps in-frame sequences with V and J called. Part of the clones is missing from these tables; in studies checked, under half for an unresolved V gene and the rest for unknown reasons. V and J calls and clone size follow that table, whereas D and trimming were derived from the DNA. The sample records tens of thousands of clones, 87% of which are singletons. The top ten clonotypes cover roughly 15% of the sample.

At the junction V is shortened by 1 base and J by 5 bases; bases outside the gene matches: 3. As encoded in the germline V gene (reference sequence), CDR1 is LNHNV while CDR2 is YYDKDF. Including the terminal cysteine and phenylalanine, the CDR3 comprises 14 residues. Here the CDR3 DNA is all that survives: 42 bases in frame from base 1. This sample stems from a study of blood T cell repertoires in COVID-19 (dated by TCRdb to 2018 to 2021). Study-level background: Samples covering the acute and convalescent phases of COVID-19 were provided by collaborators in the United States, Italy and Spain. The prospective study material was composed of cDNA or gDNA derived from T cells, B-cell-depleted T cells, or PBMCs. Deeply sampled blood TCRbeta repertoires from subjects exposed to, actively infected with, or recovered from COVID-19 were included in the dataset. The repertoires were released in a freely available public database meant as a resource for research on the immune response to SARS-CoV-2. Samples came from the ongoing ImmuneRACE study (first 160 participants) plus 1,254 subjects from 6 global collaborators. The sample metadata nearly always contained a de-identified subject ID, COVID-19 status, age in years and sex. Where available, HLA class I and class II types were obtained from metadata supplied by the sample provider rather than from assay-based typing.

General findings and caveats noted by the study authors: The quantity of clinical and demographic metadata differed by source and by participant and was supplied without curation.

The material sequenced was peripheral blood. This sequence originates from a male donor with acute or convalescent COVID-19. The chain is made from TRBV15 and TRBJ2-5, with 8 central nucleotides matching TRBD1. In nucleotide form, the sequence is TGTGCCACCAGCAGAGGACAGGGGCAGGAGACCCAGTACTTC. Its protein is CATSRGQGQETQYF.